Sequencing of this TCR beta chain was carried out in a study of cytomegalovirus exposure and HLA in healthy donors. In the study overall: Genetic ancestry analysis placed over 65% of the 350 to 500 donors that were genotyped in the Caucasian-associated cluster.

On this clone itself: What it binds is unknown.

Study-wide results and limits: According to a later analysis, most TCR beta chains associated with CMV appeared HLA-restricted.

PCR was performed using 60 Vbeta and 13 Jbeta primers. Clones were read by immunoSEQ multiplex PCR, and TCRdb kept only the in-frame ones, dropping some. Of 75,000 to 95,000 clones detected, around 85% appear once; the ten largest clones hold around 15%. CDR1 is GTSNPN and CDR2 is SVGIG in the germline V gene (reference sequence). The CDR3 is 12 residues long. Deletions cut 0 bases from V and 7 bases from J, with 7 bases between. What was sequenced was PBMCs. The rearrangement joins TRBV30 to TRBJ2-1; no definite D call. The clonotype was recovered from a human donor in good health. CDR3 residues: CAWSVLWNEQFF. The CDR3 coding sequence is TGTGCCTGGAGTGTACTTTGGAATGAGCAGTTCTTC. Complete variable domain (other parts from reference TRBV30 and TRBJ2-1): SQTIHQWPATLVQPVGSPLSLECTVEGTSNPNLYWYRQAAGRGLQLLFYSVGIGQISSEVPQNLSASRPQDRQFILSSKKLLLSDSGFYLCAWSVLWNEQFFGPGTRLTVL.